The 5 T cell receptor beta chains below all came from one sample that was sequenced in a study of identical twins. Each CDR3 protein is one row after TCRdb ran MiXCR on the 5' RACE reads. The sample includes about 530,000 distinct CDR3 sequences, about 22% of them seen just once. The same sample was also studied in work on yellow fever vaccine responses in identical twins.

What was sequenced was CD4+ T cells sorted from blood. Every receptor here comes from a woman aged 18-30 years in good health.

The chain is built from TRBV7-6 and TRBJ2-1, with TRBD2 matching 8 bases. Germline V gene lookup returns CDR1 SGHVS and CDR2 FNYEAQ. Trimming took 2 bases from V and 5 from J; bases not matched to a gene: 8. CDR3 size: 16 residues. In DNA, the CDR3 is TGTGCCAGCAGCTTATATGTGGGACTAGAGAACAATGAGCAGTTCTTC. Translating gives CASSLYVGLENNEQFF.

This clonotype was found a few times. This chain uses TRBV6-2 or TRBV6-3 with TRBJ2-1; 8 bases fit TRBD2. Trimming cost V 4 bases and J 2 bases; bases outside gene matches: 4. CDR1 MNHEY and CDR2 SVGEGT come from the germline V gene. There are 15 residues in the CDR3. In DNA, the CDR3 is TGTGCCAGCAGTTGGGGCGGGGGGCCCTACAATGAGCAGTTCTTC. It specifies CASSWGGGPYNEQFF.

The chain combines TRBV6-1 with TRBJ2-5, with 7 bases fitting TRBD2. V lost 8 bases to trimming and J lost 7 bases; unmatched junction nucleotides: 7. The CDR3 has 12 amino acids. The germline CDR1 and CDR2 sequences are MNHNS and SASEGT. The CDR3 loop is CASREGRGTQYF. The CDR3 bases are TGTGCCAGCCGAGAGGGGAGGGGGACCCAGTACTTC.

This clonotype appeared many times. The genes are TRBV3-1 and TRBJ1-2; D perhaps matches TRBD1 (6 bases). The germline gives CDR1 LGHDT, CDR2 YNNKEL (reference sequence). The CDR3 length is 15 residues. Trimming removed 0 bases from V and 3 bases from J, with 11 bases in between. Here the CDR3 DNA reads TGTGCCAGCAGCCAAGATTGGGGGGGCGACTATGGCTACACCTTC. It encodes CASSQDWGGDYGYTF.

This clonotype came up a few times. The DNA of the CDR3 is TGCAGTGCAGTGGGGGGGGATGGAGGAAATGAGCAGTTCTTC. Its protein is CSAVGGDGGNEQFF. This chain links TRBV20-1 with TRBJ2-1; 7 bases are shared with TRBD2. The V gene end was trimmed by 6 bases and the J gene end by 7 bases; junction bases not matched to a gene: 12. The CDR3 totals 14 residues. In germline, CDR1 is DFQATT, CDR2 SNEGSKA (reference sequence).